This entry lists 4 T cell receptor beta chains sequenced from one sample in a study of blood T cell repertoires in COVID-19. Libraries were prepared by immunoSEQ multiplex PCR; TCRdb keeps only in-frame clonotypes and omits some of them. The data show around 140,000 clones, with 60% to 80% seen just once and 2.5% to 3% held by the top ten. Input material: PBMCs or T cells enriched from blood (not recorded which). These receptors were taken from a woman between 45 and 65 years old who had recovered from COVID-19.

Only a few counts were recorded for this clone. The chain joins TRBV6-5 to TRBJ1-1; 8 positions match TRBD1. V was clipped by 8 bases and J by 1 base; unmatched bases: 6. Germline V gene data show CDR1 as MNHEY and CDR2 as SVGAGI. The CDR3 covers 14 residues. CDR3 residues: CASRLDRGNTEAFF. The CDR3 region has the DNA TGTGCCAGCCGCCTAGACAGGGGGAACACTGAAGCTTTCTTT.

The J gene is TRBJ2-1, the V gene TRBV30, with 9 bases aligning to TRBD2. The CDR3 totals 13 residues. Germline-derived CDR1 and CDR2 are GTSNPN and SVGIG (reference sequence). V lost 2 bases to trimming and J lost 6 bases; unmatched junction nucleotides: 2. The CDR3: CAWSSGGPNEQFF. CDR3 nucleotide sequence: TGTGCCTGGAGTAGCGGGGGGCCCAATGAGCAGTTCTTC.

CDR3 amino acids: CASSGDGGLYEQYF. The CDR3 DNA reads TGTGCCAGCTCAGGGGACGGAGGGCTCTACGAGCAGTACTTC. V usage is TRBV18 and J usage is TRBJ2-7; TRBD2 might be the D (6 bases). Between the trimmed V and J ends, which lost 5 bases and 3 bases, there was a span of 14 bases. The CDR3 runs to 14 residues. The germline V gene has CDR1 KGHSH and CDR2 LQKENI.

A single count supports this clone. V is TRBV10-1 and J is TRBJ2-5; the match to TRBD1 covers 10 bases. Germline V lookup: CDR1 WNHNN, CDR2 SYGVQD (reference sequence). The CDR3 loop spans 15 amino acids. J lost 4 bases, V lost 5 bases, and 7 bases had no gene match. The CDR3 DNA reads as TGCGCCAGCAGTTCAGACAGGGGGCTTGGAGAGACCCAGTACTTC. This sequence encodes CASSSDRGLGETQYF.